The rows below give T cell receptor beta chains drawn from one sample of a study of OX40 agonist ivuxolimab in advanced cancers. Clones were sequenced by immunoSEQ multiplex PCR, and TCRdb holds only the in-frame ones, with some missing. The profile shows 75,000 to 90,000 clones, roughly 90% of them singletons. The input for sequencing was CD4+ or CD8+ T cells sorted from blood, taken in a trial of the OX40 agonist ivuxolimab. The source is an adult with an advanced solid tumor such as melanoma, head and neck, liver or kidney cancer. The CDR3 runs from the conserved cysteine through the conserved F or W. Fields, in order: CDR3 DNA, CDR3 protein, J gene, V gene, clone size, D gene. The D gene is left open where the match is weak. Size is omitted from some rows. Given values are once, few, many or a class for expanded clones.

CDR3nt: TGTGCCAGCAGTTCAGCAGGGTTGGCTTTCTTT
CDR3aa: CASSSAGLAFF
j_gene: TRBJ1-1
v_gene: TRBV27
abundance: NA
d_gene: NA

CDR3nt: TGCGCCAGCAGCTTGGCCTCTCGGGGTACTAATGAAAAACTGTTTTTT
CDR3aa: CASSLASRGTNEKLFF
j_gene: TRBJ1-4
v_gene: TRBV5-1
abundance: NA
d_gene: NA

CDR3nt: TGTGCCAGCAGTTTATCGCAGGGGGCAGTCAATGAGCAGTTCTTC
CDR3aa: CASSLSQGAVNEQFF
j_gene: TRBJ2-1
v_gene: TRBV28
abundance: NA
d_gene: TRBD1

CDR3nt: TGTGCCAGCAGGTCCGGGACAGCCGCCTACGAGCAGTACTTC
CDR3aa: CASRSGTAAYEQYF
j_gene: TRBJ2-7
v_gene: TRBV6-5
abundance: NA
d_gene: TRBD1

CDR3nt: TGTGCCAGCAGTCCGGGGACAGGGGGCTTTGGCTACACCTTC
CDR3aa: CASSPGTGGFGYTF
j_gene: TRBJ1-2
v_gene: TRBV27
abundance: NA
d_gene: TRBD1

CDR3nt: TGCGCCAGCAGCACGACTAGCGGGAGATCAGATACGCAGTATTTT
CDR3aa: CASSTTSGRSDTQYF
j_gene: TRBJ2-3
v_gene: TRBV5-1
abundance: NA
d_gene: TRBD2

CDR3nt: TGTGCCAGCAGTTTAGACAGGTACGAGCAGTACTTC
CDR3aa: CASSLDRYEQYF
j_gene: TRBJ2-7
v_gene: TRBV6-5
abundance: NA
d_gene: NA

CDR3nt: TGTGCCAGCAGCTCGACTAGCGGTTACGAGCAGTACTTC
CDR3aa: CASSSTSGYEQYF
j_gene: TRBJ2-7
v_gene: TRBV11-2
abundance: NA
d_gene: TRBD2

CDR3nt: TGTGCTAGTGGGGGGACTAGCGGGACAGATACGCAGTATTTT
CDR3aa: CASGGTSGTDTQYF
j_gene: TRBJ2-3
v_gene: TRBV12-5
abundance: NA
d_gene: TRBD2

CDR3nt: TGTGCCAGCAGTGAATTGGGGGGTGGGACTACTGAAGCTTTCTTT
CDR3aa: CASSELGGGTTEAFF
j_gene: TRBJ1-1
v_gene: TRBV6-1
abundance: NA
d_gene: NA

CDR3nt: TGTGCCATCAGTGCGGGCGGGGGGAACAATGAGCAGTTCTTC
CDR3aa: CAISAGGGNNEQFF
j_gene: TRBJ2-1
v_gene: TRBV10-3
abundance: NA
d_gene: TRBD2

CDR3nt: TGTGCCAGCAATGGACTACCCTACAATGAGCAGTTCTTC
CDR3aa: CASNGLPYNEQFF
j_gene: TRBJ2-1
v_gene: TRBV2
abundance: NA
d_gene: NA

CDR3nt: TGTGCCATCAGTGGCTTTGGCGCCCTGGGGGATACGCAGTATTTT
CDR3aa: CAISGFGALGDTQYF
j_gene: TRBJ2-3
v_gene: TRBV10-3
abundance: once
d_gene: NA

CDR3nt: TGTGCCAGTTCGGGTGGGGGGGCGTATAAAGATACGCAGTATTTT
CDR3aa: CASSGGGAYKDTQYF
j_gene: TRBJ2-3
v_gene: TRBV28
abundance: NA
d_gene: NA

CDR3nt: TGTGCCAGCAGCCTGGGACGGTCCGGGAACACCGGGGAGCTGTTTTTT
CDR3aa: CASSLGRSGNTGELFF
j_gene: TRBJ2-2
v_gene: TRBV2
abundance: NA
d_gene: NA